This T cell receptor beta chain was retrieved from a study of blood T cells in healthy people across ages. Together with a sample-barcoded 5' primer, a J-beta primer mix was included in a second PCR lasting roughly 6 to 12 cycles. TCRdb re-called the 5' RACE reads through MiXCR, storing one row per CDR3 protein. Seen here are about 670,000 distinct CDR3 sequences, around 52% observed once, and the top ten hold approximately 13%. Findings and caveats of the study: PBMCs were not sorted, which prevented a conclusive comparison of naive versus antigen-experienced cells.

The CDR3 is made up of 16 amino acids. Germline-derived CDR1 and CDR2 are MDHEN and SYDVKM. A remark on this clonotype: Its antigen is currently unknown. It may be a read error: a sequence one base away is much more abundant.

For every donor, a draw yielded 9.5 to 10 milliliters of peripheral blood. The J gene is TRBJ2-7, the V gene TRBV28, with a possible D match to TRBD1 (6 bases). The sample taken for sequencing was blood. The origin of this receptor is a woman of 80 years or more in good health. In DNA, the CDR3 is TGTGCCAACAGTTCGTTCCTAGGTGGACAGCGCTACGAGCAGTACTTC. Its protein product is CANSSFLGGQRYEQYF.